This entry describes one T cell receptor beta chain. Trimming cost V 5 bases and J 1 base, with 18 bases left between them. The CDR3 contains 17 residues. In germline, CDR1 is KGHDR, CDR2 SFDVKD. Each CDR3 protein is one row after TCRdb ran MiXCR on the RT-PCR reads. This repertoire shows about 680,000 distinct CDR3 sequences, approximately 15% found once; its top ten account for about 3.6%. This sequence was found in a female donor in good health, serving as a healthy control. The sample consisted of memory CD4+ T cells from blood. The J gene is TRBJ2-3, the V gene TRBV24-1; D is tentatively TRBD1 or TRBD2 (5 bases each). This CDR3 is CATSVRDRGWGTDTQYF. Written as DNA, the CDR3 is TGTGCCACCAGTGTGAGGGACCGTGGATGGGGCACAGATACGCAGTATTTT.